Listed below are T cell receptor beta chains from one sample, sequenced in a study of blood T cells in healthy people across ages. TCRdb itself ran the 5' RACE reads through MiXCR, one entry per CDR3 protein. The sample contains 750,000 to 950,000 distinct CDR3 sequences, roughly 24% of which appear only once. These sequences were also reported in another study, on T cells of mothers and their children.

Source material: blood. All receptors derive from a boy aged 5-17 years in good health. Each CDR3 is given with its conserved first and last residue. The D gene is left open where the match is weak. Some rows mark clone size as missing; the rest say once, few, many or name a class of expanded clone.

V gene	D gene	clone size	CDR3 length	J gene	CDR3 DNA	CDR3 protein
TRBV28	.	few	13	TRBJ2-2	TGTGCCAGCAGTCCAGACGACACCGGGGAGCTGTTTTTT	CASSPDDTGELFF
TRBV20-1	.	few	13	TRBJ2-1	TGCAGCCTCACCGACAGCGCCTACAATGAGCAGTTCTTC	CSLTDSAYNEQFF
TRBV12-3/TRBV12-4	.	few	12	TRBJ2-5	TGTGCCAGCAGTCCAGCGCTGAAGACCCAGTACTTC	CASSPALKTQYF
TRBV20-1	.	.	15	TRBJ2-7	TGCAGTGCTAGAGATAGGATCGGGACAAACCAAGAGCAGTACTTC	CSARDRIGTNQEQYF
TRBV25-1	TRBD2	.	16	TRBJ2-4	TGTGCCAGCAGTGAGGACATAGCGGGGGGCGAAAACATTCAGTACTTC	CASSEDIAGGENIQYF
TRBV21-1	.	.	13	TRBJ1-1	TGTGCCAGCAAAAGGCAGGGAAGTAGTGAAGCTTTCTTT	CASKRQGSSEAFF
TRBV12-3/TRBV12-4	TRBD1	.	14	TRBJ2-5	TGTGCCAGCAGCAAAGACAGGGGGCAAGAGACCCAGTACTTC	CASSKDRGQETQYF
TRBV29-1	TRBD1	.	13	TRBJ2-7	TGCAGCGTTGAGGGGACAGGGTTCTACGAGCAGTACTTC	CSVEGTGFYEQYF
TRBV29-1	.	.	13	TRBJ1-1	TGCAGCGCCGCTGACAGTCTGAACACTGAAGCTTTCTTT	CSAADSLNTEAFF
TRBV6-1	TRBD2	.	14	TRBJ2-3	TGTGCCAGCAGGAGGAGCGGGGGTGGAGATACGCAGTATTTT	CASRRSGGGDTQYF
TRBV19	.	.	14	TRBJ1-2	TGTGCCAGTAGCTCTGACAGGAGGAGCTATGGCTACACCTTC	CASSSDRRSYGYTF
TRBV7-9	TRBD2	few	16	TRBJ2-3	TGTGCCAGCTCGGGAACAGCGGGGGGATACACAGATACGCAGTATTTT	CASSGTAGGYTDTQYF
TRBV18	TRBD1	few	16	TRBJ2-7	TGTGCCAGCTCACCTACCTCGGGACAGGGATCCGGCGAGCAGTACTTC	CASSPTSGQGSGEQYF